This entry features one T cell receptor (beta chain) sequence. The CDR3 spans 12 residues. CDR1 is SGDLS and CDR2 is YYNGEE in the germline V gene. V lost 1 base to trimming and J lost 5 bases, with 5 bases between them. The record originates from a study of control samples from healthy donors and cancer patients. Using immunoSEQ multiplex PCR, the repertoire was profiled, and TCRdb retains in-frame clones only, with some absent. The sample gives around 80,000 clones, around 87% of which show up once; roughly 20% is in the top ten. The chain couples TRBV9 to TRBJ2-3; no reliable D call. The sequenced sample consisted of blood. The receptor was derived from a man aged 45 to 65 in good health. CDR3 amino acids: CASSVTKDTQYF. The CDR3 nucleotides are TGTGCCAGCAGCGTAACAAAAGATACGCAGTATTTT.